Listed below are T cell receptor beta chains from one sample, sequenced in a study of CD8+CD57+ T cells in acquired aplastic anemia. MiXCR, run by TCRdb on the reads, gives a single entry per CDR3 protein. Among approximately 270,000 distinct CDR3 sequences listed, around three fifths were seen once. Source material: sorted CD4+, CD8+, or CD8+CD57+ T cells (not recorded which) from PBMCs. The receptors derive from a human donor with severe aplastic anemia or a healthy control (not recorded which). CDR3s include the opening cysteine and the closing phenylalanine or tryptophan. D genes are given only for firm matches. Some rows mark clone size as missing; the rest say once, few, many or name a class of expanded clone.

d_call: TRBD1
clone_size: .
cdr3_length: 13
j_call: TRBJ2-7
v_call: TRBV7-6
cdr3_aa: CASRYDRAGEQYF
cdr3_nt: TGTGCCAGCAGATACGACAGGGCGGGCGAGCAGTACTTC

d_call: .
clone_size: many
cdr3_length: 14
j_call: TRBJ2-5
v_call: TRBV7-9
cdr3_aa: CASSLGGFPETQYF
cdr3_nt: TGTGCCAGCAGCTTAGGGGGGTTCCCAGAGACCCAGTACTTC

d_call: .
clone_size: .
cdr3_length: 18
j_call: TRBJ2-6
v_call: TRBV10-1
cdr3_aa: CASSPGGGHSSGANVLTF
cdr3_nt: TGCGCCAGCAGTCCAGGAGGGGGGCACAGCTCTGGGGCCAACGTCCTGACTTTC

d_call: .
clone_size: .
cdr3_length: 15
j_call: TRBJ2-2
v_call: TRBV7-3
cdr3_aa: CASSLTAARAGELFF
cdr3_nt: TGTGCCAGCAGCTTAACAGCGGCTCGCGCCGGGGAGCTGTTTTTT

d_call: .
clone_size: .
cdr3_length: 15
j_call: TRBJ1-2
v_call: TRBV10-2
cdr3_aa: CASSDRGSGNYSYTF
cdr3_nt: TGCGCCAGCAGTGACAGGGGTTCTGGAAACTATAGCTACACCTTC

d_call: .
clone_size: once
cdr3_length: 12
j_call: TRBJ1-1
v_call: TRBV29-1
cdr3_aa: CSVLDSRTEASF
cdr3_nt: TGCAGCGTTCTGGACAGCCGCACTGAAGCTTCCTTT

d_call: .
clone_size: many
cdr3_length: 16
j_call: TRBJ2-2
v_call: TRBV24-1
cdr3_aa: CATSDHPTQGTGELFF
cdr3_nt: TGTGCCACCAGTGATCATCCGACCCAGGGCACCGGGGAGCTGTTTTTT

d_call: .
clone_size: .
cdr3_length: 14
j_call: TRBJ2-7
v_call: TRBV2
cdr3_aa: CASSDQPPGGEQYF
cdr3_nt: TGTGCCAGCAGTGACCAACCCCCAGGGGGGGAGCAGTACTTC

d_call: TRBD1
clone_size: few
cdr3_length: 14
j_call: TRBJ1-5
v_call: TRBV24-1
cdr3_aa: CATSGQGYYQPQHF
cdr3_nt: TGTGCCACCTCGGGACAGGGGTATTATCAGCCCCAGCATTTT

d_call: .
clone_size: many
cdr3_length: 11
j_call: TRBJ1-5
v_call: TRBV12-3/TRBV12-4
cdr3_aa: CASSFHQPQHF
cdr3_nt: TGTGCCAGCAGTTTTCATCAGCCCCAGCATTTT

d_call: .
clone_size: .
cdr3_length: 12
j_call: TRBJ1-5
v_call: TRBV2
cdr3_aa: CASSEGNQPQHF
cdr3_nt: TGTGCCAGCAGTGAGGGCAATCAGCCCCAGCATTTT

d_call: TRBD1
clone_size: many
cdr3_length: 17
j_call: TRBJ1-6
v_call: TRBV3-1
cdr3_aa: CASSARTGGLFWSPLHF
cdr3_nt: TGTGCCAGCAGCGCCCGGACAGGGGGCCTATTTTGGTCACCCCTCCACTTT

d_call: .
clone_size: .
cdr3_length: 14
j_call: TRBJ2-3
v_call: TRBV7-3
cdr3_aa: CASTPGTSTDTQYF
cdr3_nt: TGTGCCAGCACTCCAGGGACCAGCACAGATACGCAGTATTTT

d_call: .
clone_size: .
cdr3_length: 13
j_call: TRBJ2-2
v_call: TRBV9
cdr3_aa: CAGGTDGTGELFF
cdr3_nt: TGTGCCGGCGGGACAGATGGCACCGGGGAGCTGTTTTTT

d_call: .
clone_size: many
cdr3_length: 16
j_call: TRBJ1-3
v_call: TRBV6-6
cdr3_aa: CASSPQDGRSGNTIYF
cdr3_nt: TGTGCCAGCAGTCCGCAGGACGGTCGCTCTGGAAACACCATATATTTT

d_call: .
clone_size: few
cdr3_length: 14
j_call: TRBJ1-2
v_call: TRBV20-1
cdr3_aa: CSARGYSGSYGYTF
cdr3_nt: TGCAGTGCTAGAGGTTACAGTGGGAGCTATGGCTACACCTTC

d_call: TRBD2
clone_size: few
cdr3_length: 18
j_call: TRBJ2-5
v_call: TRBV7-2
cdr3_aa: CASSLGRRLAGGLQTQYF
cdr3_nt: TGTGCCAGCAGCTTAGGTCGTCGACTAGCGGGGGGTTTGCAGACCCAGTACTTC

d_call: TRBD2
clone_size: many
cdr3_length: 14
j_call: TRBJ2-1
v_call: TRBV12-3/TRBV12-4
cdr3_aa: CASSRNVGGGEQFF
cdr3_nt: TGTGCCAGCAGCCGCAACGTGGGGGGGGGTGAGCAGTTCTTC

d_call: TRBD1
clone_size: .
cdr3_length: 14
j_call: TRBJ1-2
v_call: TRBV24-1
cdr3_aa: CATSDPGQNYGYTF
cdr3_nt: TGTGCCACCAGTGATCCGGGACAGAACTATGGCTACACCTTC

d_call: .
clone_size: .
cdr3_length: 18
j_call: TRBJ2-4
v_call: TRBV7-9
cdr3_aa: CASSLGLGWGKDKNIQYF
cdr3_nt: TGTGCCAGCAGCTTGGGGTTGGGATGGGGTAAGGACAAAAACATTCAGTACTTC

d_call: .
clone_size: .
cdr3_length: 14
j_call: TRBJ1-1
v_call: TRBV7-2
cdr3_aa: CASSSMTQNSEAFF
cdr3_nt: TGTGCCAGCAGCTCAATGACCCAGAACAGTGAAGCTTTCTTT

d_call: .
clone_size: .
cdr3_length: 13
j_call: TRBJ2-7
v_call: TRBV7-8
cdr3_aa: CASSLGGSTGQYF
cdr3_nt: TGTGCCAGCAGCTTAGGTGGCAGCACGGGGCAGTACTTC

d_call: TRBD1
clone_size: .
cdr3_length: 17
j_call: TRBJ1-2
v_call: TRBV7-8
cdr3_aa: CASSLGWTGALRGGYTF
cdr3_nt: TGTGCCAGCAGCTTAGGTTGGACAGGGGCGTTGCGGGGTGGCTACACCTTC

d_call: TRBD1
clone_size: few
cdr3_length: 15
j_call: TRBJ2-5
v_call: TRBV18
cdr3_aa: CASSPMGQSQETQYF
cdr3_nt: TGTGCCAGCTCACCCATGGGACAGTCCCAAGAGACCCAGTACTTC

d_call: .
clone_size: many
cdr3_length: 14
j_call: TRBJ1-4
v_call: TRBV12-3/TRBV12-4
cdr3_aa: CASSSGTKNEKLFF
cdr3_nt: TGTGCCAGCAGTTCCGGGACCAAAAATGAAAAACTGTTTTTT

d_call: TRBD2
clone_size: .
cdr3_length: 16
j_call: TRBJ2-5
v_call: TRBV18
cdr3_aa: CASSPLAGDLQETQYF
cdr3_nt: TGTGCCAGCTCACCCCTCGCGGGGGACCTCCAAGAGACCCAGTACTTC

d_call: .
clone_size: .
cdr3_length: 11
j_call: TRBJ2-3
v_call: TRBV20-1
cdr3_aa: CSAKRADTQYF
cdr3_nt: TGCAGTGCTAAACGGGCCGATACGCAGTATTTT

d_call: TRBD2
clone_size: .
cdr3_length: 17
j_call: TRBJ2-1
v_call: TRBV5-8
cdr3_aa: CASSSGLAGGQYNEQFF
cdr3_nt: TGTGCCAGCAGTTCAGGACTAGCGGGGGGACAATACAATGAGCAGTTCTTC

d_call: TRBD2
clone_size: .
cdr3_length: 17
j_call: TRBJ2-1
v_call: TRBV7-2
cdr3_aa: CASSFPRTSGGDNEQFF
cdr3_nt: TGTGCCAGCAGCTTTCCTCGAACTAGCGGGGGGGATAATGAGCAGTTCTTC

d_call: TRBD2
clone_size: once
cdr3_length: 15
j_call: TRBJ2-5
v_call: TRBV6-4
cdr3_aa: CASSDSTSVFETQYF
cdr3_nt: TGTGCCAGCAGTGACTCGACTAGCGTCTTTGAGACCCAGTACTTC

d_call: .
clone_size: .
cdr3_length: 15
j_call: TRBJ2-7
v_call: TRBV6-5
cdr3_aa: CASSYIPTDAYEQYF
cdr3_nt: TGTGCCAGCAGTTACATCCCGACGGATGCCTACGAGCAGTACTTC

d_call: .
clone_size: many
cdr3_length: 12
j_call: TRBJ1-1
v_call: TRBV20-1
cdr3_aa: CSALQFGTEAFF
cdr3_nt: TGCAGTGCTCTCCAATTTGGCACTGAAGCTTTCTTT

d_call: .
clone_size: .
cdr3_length: 12
j_call: TRBJ1-1
v_call: TRBV29-1
cdr3_aa: CSSPTDQTEAFF
cdr3_nt: TGCAGCAGTCCCACGGATCAAACTGAAGCTTTCTTT

d_call: .
clone_size: .
cdr3_length: 14
j_call: TRBJ1-2
v_call: TRBV2
cdr3_aa: CASRDPSSSYGYTF
cdr3_nt: TGTGCCAGCCGGGACCCATCTTCCAGCTATGGCTACACCTTC

d_call: .
clone_size: .
cdr3_length: 16
j_call: TRBJ1-5
v_call: TRBV30
cdr3_aa: CAWSPETGRSNQPQHF
cdr3_nt: TGTGCCTGGAGCCCTGAAACGGGACGAAGCAATCAGCCCCAGCATTTT

d_call: .
clone_size: .
cdr3_length: 14
j_call: TRBJ1-1
v_call: TRBV2
cdr3_aa: CASTQITANTEAFF
cdr3_nt: TGTGCCAGCACCCAAATTACAGCGAACACTGAAGCTTTCTTT

d_call: .
clone_size: .
cdr3_length: 19
j_call: TRBJ2-3
v_call: TRBV19
cdr3_aa: CASSKNAGTQGTSTDTQYF
cdr3_nt: TGTGCCAGCAGCAAAAACGCGGGCACACAGGGCACTAGCACAGATACGCAGTATTTT

d_call: TRBD1
clone_size: many
cdr3_length: 13
j_call: TRBJ2-7
v_call: TRBV2
cdr3_aa: CASTRDRGYEQYF
cdr3_nt: TGTGCCAGCACCCGGGACAGGGGATACGAGCAGTACTTC

d_call: .
clone_size: .
cdr3_length: 12
j_call: TRBJ2-3
v_call: TRBV20-1
cdr3_aa: CSASSNTDTQYF
cdr3_nt: TGCAGTGCTAGCAGTAACACAGATACGCAGTATTTT

d_call: .
clone_size: many
cdr3_length: 12
j_call: TRBJ2-1
v_call: TRBV5-1
cdr3_aa: CASSLGRNEQFF
cdr3_nt: TGCGCCAGCAGCTTGGGTCGGAATGAGCAGTTCTTC

d_call: .
clone_size: many
cdr3_length: 13
j_call: TRBJ2-3
v_call: TRBV7-9
cdr3_aa: CASEGRGADTQYF
cdr3_nt: TGTGCCAGTGAAGGGAGGGGGGCAGATACGCAGTATTTT

d_call: .
clone_size: many
cdr3_length: 15
j_call: TRBJ2-1
v_call: TRBV6-1
cdr3_aa: CASSEAPGTSVEQFF
cdr3_nt: TGTGCCAGCAGTGAAGCCCCCGGGACTTCTGTTGAGCAGTTCTTC

d_call: TRBD2
clone_size: .
cdr3_length: 14
j_call: TRBJ2-1
v_call: TRBV20-1
cdr3_aa: CSVGLAGGYNEQFF
cdr3_nt: TGCAGTGTGGGACTAGCGGGGGGGTACAATGAGCAGTTCTTC

d_call: TRBD2
clone_size: .
cdr3_length: 13
j_call: TRBJ2-7
v_call: TRBV20-1
cdr3_aa: CSASIAGEREQYF
cdr3_nt: TGCAGTGCTAGTATAGCGGGGGAGAGAGAGCAGTACTTC

d_call: .
clone_size: .
cdr3_length: 14
j_call: TRBJ1-1
v_call: TRBV7-8
cdr3_aa: CASSLAGAGTEAFF
cdr3_nt: TGTGCCAGCAGCTTGGCTGGAGCAGGGACTGAAGCTTTCTTT

d_call: .
clone_size: few
cdr3_length: 12
j_call: TRBJ1-5
v_call: TRBV29-1
cdr3_aa: CSVGASDQPQHF
cdr3_nt: TGCAGCGTGGGGGCGAGCGATCAGCCCCAGCATTTT

d_call: .
clone_size: .
cdr3_length: 15
j_call: TRBJ1-6
v_call: TRBV5-1
cdr3_aa: CASSLDLGASSPLHF
cdr3_nt: TGCGCCAGCAGCTTGGACCTGGGGGCATCCTCTCCCCTCCACTTT

d_call: .
clone_size: many
cdr3_length: 12
j_call: TRBJ2-1
v_call: TRBV20-1
cdr3_aa: CSGVSAYNEQFF
cdr3_nt: TGCAGTGGGGTTAGCGCCTACAATGAGCAGTTCTTC

d_call: TRBD1
clone_size: once
cdr3_length: 16
j_call: TRBJ1-5
v_call: TRBV9
cdr3_aa: CASTVGTGDSNQPQHF
cdr3_nt: TGTGCCAGCACTGTCGGGACAGGGGATAGCAATCAGCCCCAGCATTTT

d_call: TRBD2
clone_size: .
cdr3_length: 18
j_call: TRBJ2-3
v_call: TRBV5-1
cdr3_aa: CASSLAASGGESTDTQYF
cdr3_nt: TGCGCCAGCAGCTTGGCCGCTAGCGGGGGGGAGAGCACAGATACGCAGTATTTT

d_call: .
clone_size: .
cdr3_length: 13
j_call: TRBJ2-7
v_call: TRBV7-9
cdr3_aa: CASRLGTYYEQYF
cdr3_nt: TGCGCCAGCAGACTCGGGACCTACTACGAGCAGTACTTC

d_call: .
clone_size: .
cdr3_length: 13
j_call: TRBJ2-1
v_call: TRBV15
cdr3_aa: CATSRDRTNEQFF
cdr3_nt: TGTGCCACCAGCAGAGACAGGACAAATGAGCAGTTCTTC

d_call: .
clone_size: .
cdr3_length: 14
j_call: TRBJ2-7
v_call: TRBV10-1
cdr3_aa: CASRGHRRTYEQYF
cdr3_nt: TGCGCCAGCAGGGGACACCGGAGGACCTACGAGCAGTACTTC

d_call: TRBD1
clone_size: .
cdr3_length: 13
j_call: TRBJ1-4
v_call: TRBV29-1
cdr3_aa: CSVVTGSGEKLFF
cdr3_nt: TGCAGCGTCGTGACAGGGTCCGGGGAAAAACTGTTTTTT

d_call: .
clone_size: .
cdr3_length: 15
j_call: TRBJ2-7
v_call: TRBV5-1
cdr3_aa: CASSLDPGLSYEQYF
cdr3_nt: TGCGCCAGCAGCTTGGATCCTGGACTCTCCTACGAGCAGTACTTC

d_call: .
clone_size: .
cdr3_length: 13
j_call: TRBJ2-7
v_call: TRBV7-3
cdr3_aa: CASSREGAYEQYF
cdr3_nt: TGTGCCAGCAGTCGGGAAGGGGCCTACGAGCAGTACTTC

d_call: .
clone_size: few
cdr3_length: 16
j_call: TRBJ2-5
v_call: TRBV2
cdr3_aa: CASSEGWQGGQETQYF
cdr3_nt: TGTGCCAGCAGTGAGGGGTGGCAGGGTGGGCAGGAGACCCAGTACTTC

d_call: .
clone_size: .
cdr3_length: 17
j_call: TRBJ1-6
v_call: TRBV12-5
cdr3_aa: CASGLGQASSYNSPLHF
cdr3_nt: TGTGCTAGTGGTTTGGGCCAGGCGAGCTCCTATAATTCACCCCTCCACTTT

d_call: TRBD1
clone_size: many
cdr3_length: 15
j_call: TRBJ2-2
v_call: TRBV19
cdr3_aa: CASSTGTGKAGELFF
cdr3_nt: TGTGCCAGTAGTACCGGGACAGGGAAGGCCGGGGAGCTGTTTTTT